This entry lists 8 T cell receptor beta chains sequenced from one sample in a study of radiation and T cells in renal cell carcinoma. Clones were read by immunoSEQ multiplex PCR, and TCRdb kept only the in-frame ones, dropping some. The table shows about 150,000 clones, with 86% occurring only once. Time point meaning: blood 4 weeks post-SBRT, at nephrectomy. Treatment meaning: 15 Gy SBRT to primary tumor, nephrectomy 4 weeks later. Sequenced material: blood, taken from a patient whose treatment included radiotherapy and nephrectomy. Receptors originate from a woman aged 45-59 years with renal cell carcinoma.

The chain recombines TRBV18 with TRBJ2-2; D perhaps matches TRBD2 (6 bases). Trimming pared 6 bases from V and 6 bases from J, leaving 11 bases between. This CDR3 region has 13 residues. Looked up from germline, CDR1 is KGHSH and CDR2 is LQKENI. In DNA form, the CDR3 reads TGTGCCAGCTCCTCCCCGGGAGCCGGGGAGCTGTTTTTT. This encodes CASSSPGAGELFF.

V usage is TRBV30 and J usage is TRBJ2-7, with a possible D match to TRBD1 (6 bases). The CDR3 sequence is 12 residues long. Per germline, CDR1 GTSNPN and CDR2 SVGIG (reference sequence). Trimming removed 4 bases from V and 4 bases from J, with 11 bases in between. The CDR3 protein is CAWNIRGYEQYF. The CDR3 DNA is TGTGCCTGGAATATCAGGGGTTACGAGCAGTACTTC.

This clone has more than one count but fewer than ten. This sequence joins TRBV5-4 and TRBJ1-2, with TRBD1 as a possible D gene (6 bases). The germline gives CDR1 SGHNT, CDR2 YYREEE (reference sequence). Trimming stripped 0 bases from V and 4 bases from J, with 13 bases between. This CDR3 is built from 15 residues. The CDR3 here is CASSLGKGTSYGYTF. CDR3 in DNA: TGTGCCAGCAGCTTGGGCAAGGGGACAAGCTATGGCTACACCTTC.

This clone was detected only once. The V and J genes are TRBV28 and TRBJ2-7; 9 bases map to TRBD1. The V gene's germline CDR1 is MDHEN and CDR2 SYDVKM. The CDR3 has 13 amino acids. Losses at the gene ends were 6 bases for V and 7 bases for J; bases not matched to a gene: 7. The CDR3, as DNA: TGTGCCAGCAGGGGGAACAGGGGGCAGGAGCAGTACTTC. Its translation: CASRGNRGQEQYF. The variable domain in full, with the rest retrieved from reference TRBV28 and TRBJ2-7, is DVKVTQSSRYLVKRTGEKVFLECVQDMDHENMFWYRQDPGLGLRLIYFSYDVKMKEKGDIPEGYSVSREKKERFSLILESASTNQTSMYLCASRGNRGQEQYFGPGTRLTVT.

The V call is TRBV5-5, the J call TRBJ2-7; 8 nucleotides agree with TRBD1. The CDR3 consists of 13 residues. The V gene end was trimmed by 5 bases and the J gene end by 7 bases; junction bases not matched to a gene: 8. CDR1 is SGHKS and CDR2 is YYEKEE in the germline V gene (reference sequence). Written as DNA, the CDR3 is TGTGCCAGCAGAACGGACAGGGTGCGGGAGCAGTACTTC. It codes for CASRTDRVREQYF.

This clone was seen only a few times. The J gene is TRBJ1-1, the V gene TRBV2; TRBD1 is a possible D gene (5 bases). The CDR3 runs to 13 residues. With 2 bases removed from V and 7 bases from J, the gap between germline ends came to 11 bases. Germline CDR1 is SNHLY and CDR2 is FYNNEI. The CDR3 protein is CASSEQGLSEAFF. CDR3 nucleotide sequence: TGTGCCAGCAGTGAACAGGGTCTGAGTGAAGCTTTCTTT.

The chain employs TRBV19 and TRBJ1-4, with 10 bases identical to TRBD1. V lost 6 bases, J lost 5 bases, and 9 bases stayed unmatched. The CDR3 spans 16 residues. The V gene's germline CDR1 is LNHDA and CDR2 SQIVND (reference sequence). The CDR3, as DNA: TGTGCCAGTAGCACACGAGGACAGGGGGAGAATGAAAAACTGTTTTTT. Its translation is CASSTRGQGENEKLFF. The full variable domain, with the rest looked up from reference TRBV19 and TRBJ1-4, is DGGITQSPKYLFRKEGQNVTLSCEQNLNHDAMYWYRQDPGQGLRLIYYSQIVNDFQKGDIAEGYSVSREKKESFPLTVTSAQKNPTAFYLCASSTRGQGENEKLFFGSGTQLSVL.

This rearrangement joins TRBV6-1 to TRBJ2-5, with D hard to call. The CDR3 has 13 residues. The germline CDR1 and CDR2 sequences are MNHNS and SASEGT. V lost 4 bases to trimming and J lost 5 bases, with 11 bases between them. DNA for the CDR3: TGTGCCAGCAGTGTGTCCTTGTGGGAGACCCAGTACTTC. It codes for CASSVSLWETQYF.